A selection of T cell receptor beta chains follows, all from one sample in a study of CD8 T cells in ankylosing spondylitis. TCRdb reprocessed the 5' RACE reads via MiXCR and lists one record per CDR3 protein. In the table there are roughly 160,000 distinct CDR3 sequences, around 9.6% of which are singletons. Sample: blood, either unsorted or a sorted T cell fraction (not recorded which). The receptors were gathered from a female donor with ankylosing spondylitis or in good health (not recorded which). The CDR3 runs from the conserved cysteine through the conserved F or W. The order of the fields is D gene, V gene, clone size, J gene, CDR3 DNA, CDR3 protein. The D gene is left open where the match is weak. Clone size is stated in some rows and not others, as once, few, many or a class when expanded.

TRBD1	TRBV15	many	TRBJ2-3	TGTGCCACCAGCATGGACAGGGGGCAGGATACGCAGTATTTT	CATSMDRGQDTQYF
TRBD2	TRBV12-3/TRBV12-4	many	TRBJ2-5	TGTGCCAACCGACTAGCGGGAGTAATAGGGGAGACCCAGTACTTC	CANRLAGVIGETQYF
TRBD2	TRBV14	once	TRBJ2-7	TGTGCCAGCAGCCAAGGTACTAGCGGGGTATCATACGAGCAGTACTTC	CASSQGTSGVSYEQYF
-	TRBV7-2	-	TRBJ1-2	TGTGCCAGCAGCTCTGAGGGGTGGAACGACTATGGCTACACCTTC	CASSSEGWNDYGYTF
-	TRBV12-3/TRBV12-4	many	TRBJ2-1	TGTGCCAGCAGGAGTAGTCTTTCGAATGAGCAGTTCTTC	CASRSSLSNEQFF
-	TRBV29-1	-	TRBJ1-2	TGCAGCGTTGAAGACAGCCCCTTACACGGCTACACCTTC	CSVEDSPLHGYTF
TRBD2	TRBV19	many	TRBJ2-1	TGTGCCAGTAGTCCAACCCGGTTGGGAGGGCTCTACAATGAGCAGTTCTTC	CASSPTRLGGLYNEQFF
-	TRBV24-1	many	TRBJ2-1	TGTGCCACCAGTGATTTGATTGAGCAGTTCTTC	CATSDLIEQFF
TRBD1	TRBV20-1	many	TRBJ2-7	TGCAGTGCCAAACAGGGGACCGAGCAGTACTTC	CSAKQGTEQYF
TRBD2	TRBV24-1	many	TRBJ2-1	TGTGCCACCAGTGATCGGACTAGCGGATACAATGAGCAGTTCTTC	CATSDRTSGYNEQFF
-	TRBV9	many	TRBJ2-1	TGTGCCAGCAGCCCTCGGGACAATGAGCAGTTCTTC	CASSPRDNEQFF
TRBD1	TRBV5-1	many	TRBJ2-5	TGCGCCAGCAGACTGGGGACAGGGTACCAAGAGACCCAGTACTTC	CASRLGTGYQETQYF
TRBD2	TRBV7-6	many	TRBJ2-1	TGTGCCAGCAGCTTAGTTCGAGGGGGTCTAGCGGGACGGGCTGGTGAGCAGTTCTTC	CASSLVRGGLAGRAGEQFF
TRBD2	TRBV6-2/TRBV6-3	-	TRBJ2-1	TGTGCCAGCAGTTACTCGACTAGCGGGGGTTACAATGAGCAGTTCTTC	CASSYSTSGGYNEQFF
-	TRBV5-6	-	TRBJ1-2	TGTGCCAGCAGCTTGGGAACCGTGGCAAACTATGGCTACACCTTC	CASSLGTVANYGYTF
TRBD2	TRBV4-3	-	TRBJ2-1	TGCGCCAGCAGCCAAGAATCGCTAGCGGGAGGTGATGAGAATGAGCAGTTCTTC	CASSQESLAGGDENEQFF
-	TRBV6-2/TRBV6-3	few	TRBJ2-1	TGTGCCAGCAGTCCACTCCGAACTGAGCAGTTCTTC	CASSPLRTEQFF
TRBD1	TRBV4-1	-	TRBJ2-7	TGCGCCAGCAGCCAAGGCCTGGGACAGGGCTACGAGCAGTACTTC	CASSQGLGQGYEQYF
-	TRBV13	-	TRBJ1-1	TGTGCCAGCAGCTTATCACCCAGGGTCTCCACTGAAGCTTTCTTT	CASSLSPRVSTEAFF
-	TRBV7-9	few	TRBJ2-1	TGTGCCAGCAGCTTTCAAGGGGATTCCTACAATGAGCAGTTCTTC	CASSFQGDSYNEQFF
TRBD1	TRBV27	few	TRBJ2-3	TGTGCCAGCCAGGGGGGCGGGACAGGGGCCACAGATACGCAGTATTTT	CASQGGGTGATDTQYF
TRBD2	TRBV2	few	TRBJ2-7	TGTGCCAGCAGTGAAGCCGGGAGGGTGGGGTACGAGCAGTACTTC	CASSEAGRVGYEQYF
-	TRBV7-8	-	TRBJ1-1	TGTGCCAGCAGCTCTAGGGGGGCTGAAGCTTTCTTT	CASSSRGAEAFF
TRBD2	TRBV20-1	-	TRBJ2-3	TGCAGTGCTAGAGATCAACTAGCGAGCACAGATACGCAGTATTTT	CSARDQLASTDTQYF
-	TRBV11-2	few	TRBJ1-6	TGTGCCAGCAGCTTAATAGGCGGGGCCAAATTGACACCCCTCCACTTT	CASSLIGGAKLTPLHF
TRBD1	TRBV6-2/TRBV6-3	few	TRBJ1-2	TGTGCCAGCAGAGCCTCGGGACAGGGAGATCGGAGCTACACCTTC	CASRASGQGDRSYTF
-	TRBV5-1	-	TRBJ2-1	TGCGCCAGCAGCTACCCAGGGCAAGAGAAGAATGAGCAGTTCTTC	CASSYPGQEKNEQFF
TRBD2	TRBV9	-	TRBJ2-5	TGTGCCAGCAGCGTAGGACTAGCGGGAATGGGAAAAGAGACCCAGTACTTC	CASSVGLAGMGKETQYF
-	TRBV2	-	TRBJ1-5	TGTGCCAGCAGTGAAGGGGCTTTGGGGAATCAGCCCCAGCATTTT	CASSEGALGNQPQHF
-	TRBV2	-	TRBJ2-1	TGTGCCAGCAGTTCCGACGCTTACAACCCTTACAATGAGCAGTTCTTC	CASSSDAYNPYNEQFF
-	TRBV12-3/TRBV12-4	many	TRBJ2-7	TGTGCCAGCAGTTTTGACAGGAGGTCCTACGAGCAGTACTTC	CASSFDRRSYEQYF
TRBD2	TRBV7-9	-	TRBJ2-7	TGTGCCAGCGGTGCGGGAGCCCTCTACGAGCAGTACTTC	CASGAGALYEQYF